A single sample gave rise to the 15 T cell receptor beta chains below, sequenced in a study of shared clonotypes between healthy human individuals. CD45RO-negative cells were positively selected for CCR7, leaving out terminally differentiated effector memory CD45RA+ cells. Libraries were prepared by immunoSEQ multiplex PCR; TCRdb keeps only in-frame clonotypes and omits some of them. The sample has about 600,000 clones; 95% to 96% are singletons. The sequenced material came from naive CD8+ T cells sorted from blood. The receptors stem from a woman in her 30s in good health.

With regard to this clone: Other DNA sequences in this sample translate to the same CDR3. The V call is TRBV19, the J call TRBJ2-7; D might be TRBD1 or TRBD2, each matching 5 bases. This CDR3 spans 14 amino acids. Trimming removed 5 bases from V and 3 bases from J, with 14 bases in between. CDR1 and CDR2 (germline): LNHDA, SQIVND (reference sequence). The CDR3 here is CASSYASGSYEQYF. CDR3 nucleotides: TGTGCCAGTAGTTATGCCTCAGGGAGCTACGAGCAGTACTTC.

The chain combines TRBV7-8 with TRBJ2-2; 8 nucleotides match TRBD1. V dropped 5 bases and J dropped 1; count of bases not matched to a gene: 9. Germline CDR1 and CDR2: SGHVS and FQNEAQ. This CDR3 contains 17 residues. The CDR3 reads CASSEQPGGGNTGELFF. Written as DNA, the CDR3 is TGTGCCAGCAGCGAACAGCCAGGGGGCGGGAACACCGGGGAGCTGTTTTTT.

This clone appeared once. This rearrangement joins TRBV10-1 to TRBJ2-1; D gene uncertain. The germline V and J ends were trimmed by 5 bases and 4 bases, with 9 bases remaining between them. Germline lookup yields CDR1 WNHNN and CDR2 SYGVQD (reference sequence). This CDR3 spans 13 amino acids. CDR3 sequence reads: CASSPEPYNEQFF. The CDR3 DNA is TGCGCCAGCAGTCCGGAACCTTACAATGAGCAGTTCTTC.

The CDR3 DNA sequence: TGTGCCAGCAGGACAGGGGGCAATGAGCAGTTCTTC. This translates into CASRTGGNEQFF. V and J are TRBV28 and TRBJ2-1; 9 positions match TRBD1. V was clipped by 6 bases and J by 6 bases; unmatched bases: 0. The CDR3 runs to 12 residues. The germline V gene has CDR1 MDHEN and CDR2 SYDVKM.

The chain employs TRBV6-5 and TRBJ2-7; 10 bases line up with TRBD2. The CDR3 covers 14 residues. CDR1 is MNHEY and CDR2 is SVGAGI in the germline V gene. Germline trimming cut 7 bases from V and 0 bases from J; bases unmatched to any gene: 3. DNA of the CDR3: TGTGCCAGCAAACCTAGCGGGAGCTCCTACGAGCAGTACTTC. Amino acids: CASKPSGSSYEQYF.

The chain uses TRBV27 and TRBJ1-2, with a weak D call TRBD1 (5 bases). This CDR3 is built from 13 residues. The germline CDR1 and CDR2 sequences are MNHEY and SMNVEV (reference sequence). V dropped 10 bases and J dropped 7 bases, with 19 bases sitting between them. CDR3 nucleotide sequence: TGTGCCACTTCAGGTTGGGGGGGATCTGGCTACACCTTC. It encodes CATSGWGGSGYTF.

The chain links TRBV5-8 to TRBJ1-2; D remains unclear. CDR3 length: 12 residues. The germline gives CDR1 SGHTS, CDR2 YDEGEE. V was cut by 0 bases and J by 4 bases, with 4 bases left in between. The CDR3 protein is CASSLDGYGYTF. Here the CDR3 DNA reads TGTGCCAGCAGCTTGGACGGCTATGGCTACACCTTC.

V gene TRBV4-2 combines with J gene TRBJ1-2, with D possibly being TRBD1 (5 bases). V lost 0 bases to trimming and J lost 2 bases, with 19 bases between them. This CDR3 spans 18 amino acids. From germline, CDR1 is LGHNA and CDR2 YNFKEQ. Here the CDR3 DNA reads TGTGCCAGCAGCCAAGATTTCCACGGGACCCGGGCCAACTATGGCTACACCTTC. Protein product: CASSQDFHGTRANYGYTF.

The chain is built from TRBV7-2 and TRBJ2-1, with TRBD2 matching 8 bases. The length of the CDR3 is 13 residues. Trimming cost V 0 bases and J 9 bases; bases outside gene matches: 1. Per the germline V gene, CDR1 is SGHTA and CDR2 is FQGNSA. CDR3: CASSLAAGVEQFF. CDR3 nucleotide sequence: TGTGCCAGCAGCTTAGCAGCGGGAGTTGAGCAGTTCTTC. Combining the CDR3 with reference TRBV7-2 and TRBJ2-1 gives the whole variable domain GAGVSQSPSNKVTEKGKDVELRCDPISGHTALYWYRQSLGQGLEFLIYFQGNSAPDKSGLPSDRFSAERTGGSVSTLTIQRTQQEDSAVYLCASSLAAGVEQFFGPGTRLTVL.

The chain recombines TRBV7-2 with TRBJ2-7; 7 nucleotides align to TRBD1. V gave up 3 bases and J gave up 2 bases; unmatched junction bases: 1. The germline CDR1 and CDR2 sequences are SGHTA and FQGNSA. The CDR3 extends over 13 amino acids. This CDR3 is CASSFGTAYEQYF. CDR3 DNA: TGTGCCAGCAGCTTTGGGACAGCCTACGAGCAGTACTTC.

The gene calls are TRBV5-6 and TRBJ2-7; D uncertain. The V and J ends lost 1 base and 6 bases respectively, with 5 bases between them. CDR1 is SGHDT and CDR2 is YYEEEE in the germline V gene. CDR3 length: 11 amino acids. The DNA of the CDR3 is TGTGCCAGCAGCTTGACAAGCGAGCAGTACTTC. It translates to CASSLTSEQYF. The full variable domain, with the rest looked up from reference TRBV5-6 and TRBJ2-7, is DAGVTQSPTHLIKTRGQQVTLRCSPKSGHDTVSWYQQALGQGPQFIFQYYEEEERQRGNFPDRFSGHQFPNYSSELNVNALLLGDSALYLCASSLTSEQYFGPGTRLTVT.

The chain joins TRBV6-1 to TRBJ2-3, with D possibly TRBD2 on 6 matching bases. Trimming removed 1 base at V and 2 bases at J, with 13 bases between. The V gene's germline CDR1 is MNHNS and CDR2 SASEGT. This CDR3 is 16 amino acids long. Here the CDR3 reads CASSEEGGTYTDTQYF. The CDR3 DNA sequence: TGTGCCAGCAGTGAAGAAGGCGGGACTTACACAGATACGCAGTATTTT.

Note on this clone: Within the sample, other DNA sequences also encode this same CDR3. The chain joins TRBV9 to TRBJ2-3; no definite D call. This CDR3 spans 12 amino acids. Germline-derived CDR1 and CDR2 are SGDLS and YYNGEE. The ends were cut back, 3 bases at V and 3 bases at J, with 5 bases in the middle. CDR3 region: CASSAGTDTQYF. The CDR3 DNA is TGTGCCAGCAGCGCCGGGACAGATACGCAGTATTTT.

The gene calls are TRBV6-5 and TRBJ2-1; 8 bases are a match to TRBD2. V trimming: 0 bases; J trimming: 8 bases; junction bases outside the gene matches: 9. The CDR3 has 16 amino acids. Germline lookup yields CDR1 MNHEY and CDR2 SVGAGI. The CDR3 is CASSYSTGRAIYEQFF. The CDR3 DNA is TGTGCCAGCAGTTACTCGACCGGGAGGGCCATTTATGAGCAGTTCTTC.

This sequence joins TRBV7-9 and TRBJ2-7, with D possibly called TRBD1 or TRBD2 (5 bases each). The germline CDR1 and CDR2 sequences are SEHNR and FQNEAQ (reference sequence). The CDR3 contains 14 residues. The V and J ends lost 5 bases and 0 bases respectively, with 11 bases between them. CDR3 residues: CASSPPGSSYEQYF. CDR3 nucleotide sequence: TGTGCCAGCAGCCCGCCAGGGAGCTCCTACGAGCAGTACTTC.